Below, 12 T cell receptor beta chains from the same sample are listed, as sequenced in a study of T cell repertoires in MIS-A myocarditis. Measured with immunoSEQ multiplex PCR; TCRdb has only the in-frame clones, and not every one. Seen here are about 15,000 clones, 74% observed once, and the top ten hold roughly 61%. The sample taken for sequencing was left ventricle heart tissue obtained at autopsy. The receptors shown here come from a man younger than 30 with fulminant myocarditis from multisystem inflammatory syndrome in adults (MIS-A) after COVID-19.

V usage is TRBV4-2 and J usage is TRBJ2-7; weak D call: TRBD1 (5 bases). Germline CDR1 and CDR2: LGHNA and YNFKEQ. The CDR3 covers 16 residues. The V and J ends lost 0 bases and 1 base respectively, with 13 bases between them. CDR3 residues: CASSQDLQGNSYEQYF. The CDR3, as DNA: TGTGCCAGCAGCCAAGATCTGCAGGGCAATTCCTACGAGCAGTACTTC.

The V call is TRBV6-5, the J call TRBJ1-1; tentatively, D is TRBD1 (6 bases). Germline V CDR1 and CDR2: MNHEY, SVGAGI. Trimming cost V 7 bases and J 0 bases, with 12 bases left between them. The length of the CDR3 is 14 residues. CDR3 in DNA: TGTGCCAGCATATACAGGGCTATGAACACTGAAGCTTTCTTT. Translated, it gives CASIYRAMNTEAFF.

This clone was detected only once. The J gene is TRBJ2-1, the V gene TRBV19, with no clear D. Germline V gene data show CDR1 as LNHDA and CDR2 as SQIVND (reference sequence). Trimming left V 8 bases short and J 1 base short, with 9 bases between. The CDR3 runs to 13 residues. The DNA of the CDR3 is TGTGCCAGTTCGCCGGCTTCCTACAATGAGCAGTTCTTC. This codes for CASSPASYNEQFF.

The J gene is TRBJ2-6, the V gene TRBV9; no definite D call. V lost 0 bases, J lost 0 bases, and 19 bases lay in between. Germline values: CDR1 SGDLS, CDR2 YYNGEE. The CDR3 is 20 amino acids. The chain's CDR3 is CASSVDGPEAKFSGANVLTF. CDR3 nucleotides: TGTGCCAGCAGCGTAGACGGTCCCGAGGCCAAGTTCTCTGGGGCCAACGTCCTGACTTTC.

The CDR3: CASSQDSQLPSTDTQYF. The CDR3 coding sequence is TGTGCCAGCAGTCAGGACAGTCAGTTGCCTAGCACAGATACGCAGTATTTT. The V gene is TRBV7-9, the J gene TRBJ2-3; D is possibly TRBD1 (6 bases). This CDR3 comprises 17 residues. Looked up from germline, CDR1 is SEHNR and CDR2 is FQNEAQ (reference sequence). V was pared by 6 bases and J by 0 bases, with 19 bases between.

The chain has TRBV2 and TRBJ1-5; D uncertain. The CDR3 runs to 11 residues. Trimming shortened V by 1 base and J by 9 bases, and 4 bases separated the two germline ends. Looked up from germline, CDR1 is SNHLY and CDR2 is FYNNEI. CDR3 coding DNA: TGTGCCAGCAGTGAAGGGTCGCCCCAGCATTTT. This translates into CASSEGSPQHF.

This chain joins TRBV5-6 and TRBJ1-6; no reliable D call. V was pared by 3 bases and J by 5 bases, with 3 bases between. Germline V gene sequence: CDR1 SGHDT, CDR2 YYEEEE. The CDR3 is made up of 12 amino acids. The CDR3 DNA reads TGTGCCAGCAGCTGGAATAATTCACCCCTCCACTTT. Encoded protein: CASSWNNSPLHF.

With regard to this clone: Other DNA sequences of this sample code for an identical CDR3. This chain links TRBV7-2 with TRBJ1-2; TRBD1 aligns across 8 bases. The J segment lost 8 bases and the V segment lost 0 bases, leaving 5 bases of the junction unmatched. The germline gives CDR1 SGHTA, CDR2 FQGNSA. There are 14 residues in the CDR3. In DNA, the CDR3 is TGTGCCAGCAGCTTAGCACAGGGGGAAGGAGGCTACACCTTC. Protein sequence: CASSLAQGEGGYTF. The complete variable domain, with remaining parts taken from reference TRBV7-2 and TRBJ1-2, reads GAGVSQSPSNKVTEKGKDVELRCDPISGHTALYWYRQSLGQGLEFLIYFQGNSAPDKSGLPSDRFSAERTGGSVSTLTIQRTQQEDSAVYLCASSLAQGEGGYTFGSGTRLTVV.

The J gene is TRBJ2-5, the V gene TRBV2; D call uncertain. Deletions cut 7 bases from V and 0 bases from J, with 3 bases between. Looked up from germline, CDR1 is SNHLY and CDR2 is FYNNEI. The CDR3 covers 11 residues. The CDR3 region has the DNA TGTGCCAGCAAATACCAAGAGACCCAGTACTTC. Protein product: CASKYQETQYF.

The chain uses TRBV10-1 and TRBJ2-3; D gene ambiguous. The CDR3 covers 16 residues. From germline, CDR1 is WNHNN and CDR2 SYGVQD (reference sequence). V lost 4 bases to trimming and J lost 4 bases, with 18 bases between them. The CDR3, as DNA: TGCGCCAGCAGTGGGTCCCTTGGAAGTTTAGCAGATACGCAGTATTTT. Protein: CASSGSLGSLADTQYF.

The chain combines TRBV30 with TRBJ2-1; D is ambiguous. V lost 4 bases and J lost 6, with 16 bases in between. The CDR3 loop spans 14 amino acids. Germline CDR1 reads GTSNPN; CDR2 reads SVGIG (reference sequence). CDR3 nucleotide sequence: TGTGCCTGGATTGAAGGGTTTTACTCCAATGAGCAGTTCTTC. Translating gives CAWIEGFYSNEQFF.

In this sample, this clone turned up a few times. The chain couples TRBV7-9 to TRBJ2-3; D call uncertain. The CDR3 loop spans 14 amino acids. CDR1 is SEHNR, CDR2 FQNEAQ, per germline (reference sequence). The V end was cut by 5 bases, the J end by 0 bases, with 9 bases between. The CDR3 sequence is CASSAAASTDTQYF. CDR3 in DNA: TGTGCCAGCAGCGCCGCCGCAAGCACAGATACGCAGTATTTT.